The 7 T cell receptor beta chains given below trace back to one sample, sequenced in a study of T cell repertoires in cytomegalovirus infection. TCRdb called the reads again in MiXCR, with one record for every CDR3 protein. Of about 180,000 distinct CDR3 sequences in the sample, about an eighth were seen once. Specimen: PBMCs. The receptors here all came from a human donor in good health (CMV status not recorded). Some clones in this sample may be carry-over from other donors' samples.

For the CDR3, the DNA is TGCAGTGCTATGAACACAGTCACAGATACGCAGTATTTT. Protein product: CSAMNTVTDTQYF. The chain employs TRBV20-1 and TRBJ2-3; D remains unclear. The CDR3 totals 13 residues. V lost 4 bases to trimming and J lost 2 bases, with 10 bases between them. Germline V gene data show CDR1 as DFQATT and CDR2 as SNEGSKA (reference sequence).

This clonotype has at least ten counts. V gene TRBV4-2 combines with J gene TRBJ2-1; 7 bases fit TRBD1. V lost 5 bases, J lost 6 bases, and 10 bases stayed unmatched. CDR1 is LGHNA, CDR2 YNFKEQ, per germline. The CDR3 has 15 residues. The CDR3 DNA reads as TGTGCCAGCAGCTCTTCCGGAACAGGGGTCAATGAGCAGTTCTTC. Translated: CASSSSGTGVNEQFF.

This clonotype was seen at least ten times. V gene TRBV7-2 combines with J gene TRBJ2-3; D is possibly TRBD1 or TRBD2 (5 bases each). From germline, CDR1 is SGHTA and CDR2 FQGNSA. Trimming removed 5 bases at V and 2 bases at J, with 14 bases between. This CDR3 is 15 amino acids long. CDR3 residues: CASSLNRGYTDTQYF. The CDR3 DNA follows: TGTGCCAGCAGCCTTAATCGGGGCTACACAGATACGCAGTATTTT.

This clonotype was seen once. The chain employs TRBV6-8 and TRBJ1-1; D is undetermined. Germline assignment: CDR1 MNHGY and CDR2 SAAAGT. The length of the CDR3 is 15 residues. The V and J ends lost 0 bases and 0 bases respectively, with 8 bases between them. CDR3 coding DNA: TGTGCCAGCAGTTACTCGAAGATTTTGAACACTGAAGCTTTCTTT. Translating gives CASSYSKILNTEAFF.

This clonotype showed up many times. V is TRBV7-3 and J is TRBJ1-1; D gene uncertain. V was pared by 5 bases and J by 4 bases, with 20 bases between. The CDR3 length is 16 residues. From germline, CDR1 is SGHTA and CDR2 FQGTGA. CDR3 amino acids: CASSPRGSPGSTEAFF. CDR3 DNA: TGTGCCAGCAGCCCCCGGGGTTCCCCCGGCTCCACTGAAGCTTTCTTT.

At least ten counts were recorded for this clonotype. The rearrangement links TRBV10-3 to TRBJ1-3, with D perhaps matching TRBD1 (6 bases). Trimming pared 10 bases from V and 1 base from J, leaving 14 bases between. This CDR3 is built from 14 residues. Germline assignment: CDR1 ENHRY and CDR2 SYGVKD. The CDR3 region is CASTDRFSGNTIYF. DNA of the CDR3: TGTGCCAGCACCGACAGGTTTTCTGGAAACACCATATATTTT.

The chain couples TRBV20-1 to TRBJ1-4; 8 bases map to TRBD1. This CDR3 is built from 15 residues. Unmatched junction bases numbered 10, after V lost 3 bases and J lost 7 bases. Germline assignment: CDR1 DFQATT and CDR2 SNEGSKA (reference sequence). The CDR3 loop reads CSASFPTGQVEKLFF. The CDR3 DNA reads as TGCAGTGCTAGTTTCCCAACGGGACAGGTTGAAAAACTGTTTTTT.